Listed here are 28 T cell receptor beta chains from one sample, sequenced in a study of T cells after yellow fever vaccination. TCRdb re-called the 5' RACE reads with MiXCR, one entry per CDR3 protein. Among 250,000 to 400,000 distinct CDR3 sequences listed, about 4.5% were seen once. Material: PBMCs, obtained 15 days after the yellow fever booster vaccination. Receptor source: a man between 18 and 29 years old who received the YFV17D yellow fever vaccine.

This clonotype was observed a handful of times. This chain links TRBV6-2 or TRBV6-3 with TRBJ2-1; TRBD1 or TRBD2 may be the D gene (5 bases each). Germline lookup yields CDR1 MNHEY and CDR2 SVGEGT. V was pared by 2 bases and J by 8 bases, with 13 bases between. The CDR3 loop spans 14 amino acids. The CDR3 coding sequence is TGTGCCAGCAGTTACCTAGCCGTAGGGGATGAGCAGTTCTTC. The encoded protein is CASSYLAVGDEQFF.

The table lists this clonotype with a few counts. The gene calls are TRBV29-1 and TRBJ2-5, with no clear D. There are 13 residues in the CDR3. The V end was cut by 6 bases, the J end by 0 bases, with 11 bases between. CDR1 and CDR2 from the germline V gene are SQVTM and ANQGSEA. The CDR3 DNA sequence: TGCAGCGTAAGCCCAGCGAACCAAGAGACCCAGTACTTC. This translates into CSVSPANQETQYF.

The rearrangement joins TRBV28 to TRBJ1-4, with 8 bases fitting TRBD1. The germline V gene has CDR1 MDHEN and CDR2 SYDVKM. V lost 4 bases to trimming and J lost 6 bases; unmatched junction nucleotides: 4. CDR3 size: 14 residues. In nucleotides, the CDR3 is TGTGCCAGCAGTTCCAGGGGGCTGGATGAAAAACTGTTTTTT. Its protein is CASSSRGLDEKLFF.

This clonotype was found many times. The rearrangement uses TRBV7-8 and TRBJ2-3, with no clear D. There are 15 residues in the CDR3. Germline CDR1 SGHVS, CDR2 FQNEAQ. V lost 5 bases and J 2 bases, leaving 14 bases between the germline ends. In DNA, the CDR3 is TGTGCCAGCAGCGTTAGAGGTAGTACCACAGATACGCAGTATTTT. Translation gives CASSVRGSTTDTQYF.

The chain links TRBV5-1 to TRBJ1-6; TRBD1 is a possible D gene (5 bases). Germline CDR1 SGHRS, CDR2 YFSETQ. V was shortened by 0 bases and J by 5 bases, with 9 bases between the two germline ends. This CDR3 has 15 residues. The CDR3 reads CASSLAATDNSPLHF. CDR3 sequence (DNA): TGCGCCAGCAGCTTGGCCGCGACAGATAATTCACCCCTCCACTTT. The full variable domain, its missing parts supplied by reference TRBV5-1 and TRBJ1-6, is KAGVTQTPRYLIKTRGQQVTLSCSPISGHRSVSWYQQTPGQGLQFLFEYFSETQRNKGNFPGRFSGRQFSNSRSEMNVSTLELGDSALYLCASSLAATDNSPLHFGNGTRLTVT.

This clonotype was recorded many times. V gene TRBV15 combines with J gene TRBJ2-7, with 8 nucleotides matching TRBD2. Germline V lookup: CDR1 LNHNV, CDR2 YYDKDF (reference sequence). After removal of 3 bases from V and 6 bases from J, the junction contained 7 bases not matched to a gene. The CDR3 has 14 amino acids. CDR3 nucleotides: TGTGCCACCAGCAGTGCCGGGGGGGGAGGCGAGCAGTACTTC. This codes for CATSSAGGGGEQYF.

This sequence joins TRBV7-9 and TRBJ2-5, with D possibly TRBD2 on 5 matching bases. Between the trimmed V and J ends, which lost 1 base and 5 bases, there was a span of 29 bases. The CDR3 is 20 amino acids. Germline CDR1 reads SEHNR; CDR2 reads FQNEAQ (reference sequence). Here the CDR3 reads CASSLVSGEGVLYLGETQYF. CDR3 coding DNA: TGTGCCAGCAGCTTAGTTTCCGGGGAAGGTGTTTTATATCTCGGCGAGACCCAGTACTTC.

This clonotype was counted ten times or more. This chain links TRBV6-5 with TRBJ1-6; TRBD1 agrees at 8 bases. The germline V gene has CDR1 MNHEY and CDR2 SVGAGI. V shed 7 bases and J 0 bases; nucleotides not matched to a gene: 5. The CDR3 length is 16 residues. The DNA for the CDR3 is TGTGCCAGCACCGGGACAGGCAGCTCCTATAATTCACCCCTCCACTTT. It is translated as CASTGTGSSYNSPLHF.

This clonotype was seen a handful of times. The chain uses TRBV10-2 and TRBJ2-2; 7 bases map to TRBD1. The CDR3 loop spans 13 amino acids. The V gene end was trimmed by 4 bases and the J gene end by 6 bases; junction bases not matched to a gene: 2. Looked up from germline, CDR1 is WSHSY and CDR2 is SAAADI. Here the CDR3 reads CASSGTGAGELFF. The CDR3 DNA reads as TGCGCCAGCAGTGGTACAGGGGCCGGGGAGCTGTTTTTT.

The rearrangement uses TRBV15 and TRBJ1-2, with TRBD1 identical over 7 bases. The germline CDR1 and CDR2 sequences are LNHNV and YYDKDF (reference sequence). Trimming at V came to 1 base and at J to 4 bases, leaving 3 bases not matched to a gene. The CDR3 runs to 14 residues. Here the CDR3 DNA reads TGTGCCACCAGCAGAGGGGACAGCTTCTATGGCTACACCTTC. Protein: CATSRGDSFYGYTF.

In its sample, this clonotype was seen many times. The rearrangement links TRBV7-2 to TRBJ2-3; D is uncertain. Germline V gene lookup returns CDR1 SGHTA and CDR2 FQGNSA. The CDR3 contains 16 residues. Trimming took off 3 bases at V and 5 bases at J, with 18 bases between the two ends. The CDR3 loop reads CASSLSRAPSRDTQYF. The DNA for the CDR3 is TGTGCCAGCAGCTTGTCCCGCGCTCCGTCAAGAGATACGCAGTATTTT.

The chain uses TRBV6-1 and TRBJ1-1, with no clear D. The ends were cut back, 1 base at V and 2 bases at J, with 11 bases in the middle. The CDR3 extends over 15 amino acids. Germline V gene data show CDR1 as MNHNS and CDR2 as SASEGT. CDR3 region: CASSEVHYVNTEAFF. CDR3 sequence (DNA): TGTGCCAGCAGTGAAGTCCATTACGTAAACACTGAAGCTTTCTTT.

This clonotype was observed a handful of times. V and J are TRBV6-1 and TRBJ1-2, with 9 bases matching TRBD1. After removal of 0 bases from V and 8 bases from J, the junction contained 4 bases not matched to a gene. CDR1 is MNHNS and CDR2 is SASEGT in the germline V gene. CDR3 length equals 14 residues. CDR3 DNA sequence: TGTGCCAGCAGTGAAGCAGGACAGGGGATGGGCTACACCTTC. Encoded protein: CASSEAGQGMGYTF.

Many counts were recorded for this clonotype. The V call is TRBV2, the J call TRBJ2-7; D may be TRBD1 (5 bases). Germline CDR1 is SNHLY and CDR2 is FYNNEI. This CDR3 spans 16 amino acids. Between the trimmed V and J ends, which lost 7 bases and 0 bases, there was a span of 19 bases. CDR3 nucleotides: TGTGCCAGCATGGGTGTCACAGGATCGAGCTCCTACGAGCAGTACTTC. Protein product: CASMGVTGSSSYEQYF.

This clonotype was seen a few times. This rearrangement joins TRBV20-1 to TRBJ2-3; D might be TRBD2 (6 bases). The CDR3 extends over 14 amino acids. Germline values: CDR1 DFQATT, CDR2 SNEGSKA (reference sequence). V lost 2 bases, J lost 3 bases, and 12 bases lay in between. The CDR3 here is CSARLALGTDTQYF. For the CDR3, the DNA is TGCAGTGCTAGACTAGCGTTAGGTACAGATACGCAGTATTTT.

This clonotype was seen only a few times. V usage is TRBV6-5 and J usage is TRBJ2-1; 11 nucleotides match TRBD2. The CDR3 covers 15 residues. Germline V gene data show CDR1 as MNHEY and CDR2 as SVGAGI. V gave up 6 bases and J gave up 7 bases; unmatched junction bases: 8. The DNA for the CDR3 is TGTGCCAGCAGAAAGGGGCTAGCGGGGGGAAATGAGCAGTTCTTC. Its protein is CASRKGLAGGNEQFF.

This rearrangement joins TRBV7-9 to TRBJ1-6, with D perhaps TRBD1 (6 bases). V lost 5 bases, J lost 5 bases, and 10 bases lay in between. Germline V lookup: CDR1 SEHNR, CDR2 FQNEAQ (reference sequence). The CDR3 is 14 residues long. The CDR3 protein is CASSLGQHNSPLHF. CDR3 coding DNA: TGTGCCAGCAGCCTGGGACAACATAATTCACCCCTCCACTTT. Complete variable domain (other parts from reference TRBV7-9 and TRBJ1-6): DTGVSQNPRHKITKRGQNVTFRCDPISEHNRLYWYRQTLGQGPEFLTYFQNEAQLEKSRLLSDRFSAERPKGSFSTLEIQRTEQGDSAMYLCASSLGQHNSPLHFGNGTRLTVT.

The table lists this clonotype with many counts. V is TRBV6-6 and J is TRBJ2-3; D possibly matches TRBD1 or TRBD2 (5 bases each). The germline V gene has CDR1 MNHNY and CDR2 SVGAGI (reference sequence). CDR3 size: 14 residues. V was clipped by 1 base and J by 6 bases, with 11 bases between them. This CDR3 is CASSYWGERDTQYF. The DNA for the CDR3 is TGTGCCAGCAGTTACTGGGGCGAGCGGGATACGCAGTATTTT.

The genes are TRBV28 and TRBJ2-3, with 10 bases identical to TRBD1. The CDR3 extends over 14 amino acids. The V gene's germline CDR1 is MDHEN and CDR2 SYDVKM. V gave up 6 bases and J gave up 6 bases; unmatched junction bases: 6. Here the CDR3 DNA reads TGTGCCAGCAGCGAGACAGGGGGCTGGGATACGCAGTATTTT. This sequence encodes CASSETGGWDTQYF.

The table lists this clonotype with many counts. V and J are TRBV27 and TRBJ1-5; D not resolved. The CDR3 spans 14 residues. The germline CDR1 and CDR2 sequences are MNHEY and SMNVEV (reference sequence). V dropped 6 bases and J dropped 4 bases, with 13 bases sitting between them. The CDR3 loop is CASSRLATNQPQHF. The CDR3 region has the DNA TGTGCCAGCAGCCGCCTGGCCACAAATCAGCCCCAGCATTTT.

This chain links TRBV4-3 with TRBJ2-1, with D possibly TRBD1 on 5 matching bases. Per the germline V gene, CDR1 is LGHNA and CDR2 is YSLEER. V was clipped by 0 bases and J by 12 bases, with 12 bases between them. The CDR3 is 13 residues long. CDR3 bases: TGCGCCAGCAGCCAAGATCGACAGTACGGGCAGTTCTTC. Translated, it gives CASSQDRQYGQFF.

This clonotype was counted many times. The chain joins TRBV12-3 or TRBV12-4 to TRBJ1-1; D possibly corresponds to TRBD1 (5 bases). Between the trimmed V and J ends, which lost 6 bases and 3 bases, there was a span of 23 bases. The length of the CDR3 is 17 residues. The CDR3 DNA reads TGTGCCAGCAGCGGAAAGCCCCCTCGGGACGCGGACACTGAAGCTTTCTTT. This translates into CASSGKPPRDADTEAFF.

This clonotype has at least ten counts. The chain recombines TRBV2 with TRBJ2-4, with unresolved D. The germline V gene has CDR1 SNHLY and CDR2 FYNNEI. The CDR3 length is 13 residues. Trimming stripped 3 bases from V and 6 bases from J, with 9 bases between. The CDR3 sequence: CASSDGQGNIQYF. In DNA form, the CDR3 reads TGTGCCAGCAGTGACGGCCAAGGAAACATTCAGTACTTC.

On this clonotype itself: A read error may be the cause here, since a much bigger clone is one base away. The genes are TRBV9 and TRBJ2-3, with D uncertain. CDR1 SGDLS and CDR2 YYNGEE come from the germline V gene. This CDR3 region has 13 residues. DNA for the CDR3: TGTGCCAGCAGCGACAGAAACACAAATACGCAGTATTTT. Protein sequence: CASSDRNTNTQYF.

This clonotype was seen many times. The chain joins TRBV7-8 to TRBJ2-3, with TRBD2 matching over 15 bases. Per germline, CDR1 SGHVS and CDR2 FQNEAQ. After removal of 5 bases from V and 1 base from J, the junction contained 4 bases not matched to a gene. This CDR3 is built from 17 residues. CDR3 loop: CASSPRTSGGGTDTQYF. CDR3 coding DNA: TGTGCCAGCAGCCCAAGGACTAGCGGGGGGGGCACAGATACGCAGTATTTT. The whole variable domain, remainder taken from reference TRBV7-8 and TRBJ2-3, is GAGVSQSPRYKVAKRGQDVALRCDPISGHVSLFWYQQALGQGPEFLTYFQNEAQLDKSGLPSDRFFAERPEGSVSTLKIQRTQQEDSAVYLCASSPRTSGGGTDTQYFGPGTRLTVL.

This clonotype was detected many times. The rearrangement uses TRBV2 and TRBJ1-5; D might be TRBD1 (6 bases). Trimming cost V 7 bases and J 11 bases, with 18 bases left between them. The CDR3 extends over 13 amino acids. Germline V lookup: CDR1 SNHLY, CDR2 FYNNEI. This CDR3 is CASMTTGTSTQHF. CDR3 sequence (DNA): TGTGCCAGCATGACCACAGGGACATCTACCCAGCATTTT.

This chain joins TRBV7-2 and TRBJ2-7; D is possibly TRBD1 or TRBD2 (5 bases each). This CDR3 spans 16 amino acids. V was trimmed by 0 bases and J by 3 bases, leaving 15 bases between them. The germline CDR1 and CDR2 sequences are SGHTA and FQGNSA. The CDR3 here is CASSLAARESYYEQYF. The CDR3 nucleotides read TGTGCCAGCAGCTTAGCTGCCAGGGAGTCCTACTACGAGCAGTACTTC.

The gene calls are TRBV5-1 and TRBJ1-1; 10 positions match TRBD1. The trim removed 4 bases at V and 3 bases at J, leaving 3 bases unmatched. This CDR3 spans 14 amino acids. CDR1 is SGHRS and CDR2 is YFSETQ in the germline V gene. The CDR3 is CASSTGQGDTEAFF. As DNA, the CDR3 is TGCGCCAGCAGCACCGGACAGGGGGACACTGAAGCTTTCTTT.